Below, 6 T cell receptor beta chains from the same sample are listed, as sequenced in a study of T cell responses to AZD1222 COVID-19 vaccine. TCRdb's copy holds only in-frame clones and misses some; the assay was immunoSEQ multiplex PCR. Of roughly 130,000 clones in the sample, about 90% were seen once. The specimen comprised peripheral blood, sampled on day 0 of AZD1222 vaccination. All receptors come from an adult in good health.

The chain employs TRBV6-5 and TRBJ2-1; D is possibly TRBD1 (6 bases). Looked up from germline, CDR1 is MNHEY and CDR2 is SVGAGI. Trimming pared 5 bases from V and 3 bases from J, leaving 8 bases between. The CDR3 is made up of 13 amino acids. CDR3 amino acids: CASSQDSYNEQFF. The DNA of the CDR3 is TGTGCCAGCAGTCAGGACAGCTACAATGAGCAGTTCTTC.

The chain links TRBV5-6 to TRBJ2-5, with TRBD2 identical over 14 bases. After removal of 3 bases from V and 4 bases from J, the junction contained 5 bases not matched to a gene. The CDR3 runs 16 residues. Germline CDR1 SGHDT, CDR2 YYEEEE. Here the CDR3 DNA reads TGTGCCAGCAGCTCTCGACTAGCGGGGGGGAGAGAGACCCAGTACTTC. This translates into CASSSRLAGGRETQYF.

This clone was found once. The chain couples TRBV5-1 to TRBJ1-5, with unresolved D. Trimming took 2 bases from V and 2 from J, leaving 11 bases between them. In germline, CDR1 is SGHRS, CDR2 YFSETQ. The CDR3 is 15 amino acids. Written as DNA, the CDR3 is TGCGCCAGCAGCTTAGAAGGGAAGGGCAATCAGCCCCAGCATTTT. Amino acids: CASSLEGKGNQPQHF.

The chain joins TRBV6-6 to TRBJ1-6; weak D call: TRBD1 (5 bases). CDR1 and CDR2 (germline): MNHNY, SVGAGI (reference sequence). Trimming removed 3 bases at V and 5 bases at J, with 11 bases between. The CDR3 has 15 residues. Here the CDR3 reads CASSYNGGDNSPLHF. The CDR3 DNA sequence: TGTGCCAGCAGTTATAATGGGGGGGATAATTCACCCCTCCACTTT.

The CDR3 nucleotides read TGCGCCAGCAGCTTGGGGGGCAATAGCAATCAGCCCCAGCATTTT. Translation gives CASSLGGNSNQPQHF. The chain recombines TRBV5-1 with TRBJ1-5; D may be TRBD1 (5 bases). V was shortened by 0 bases and J by 0 bases, with 7 bases between the two germline ends. In germline, CDR1 is SGHRS, CDR2 YFSETQ. The CDR3 consists of 15 residues.

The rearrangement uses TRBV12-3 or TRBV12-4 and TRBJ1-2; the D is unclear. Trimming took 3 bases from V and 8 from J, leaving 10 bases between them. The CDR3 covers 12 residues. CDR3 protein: CASSFGGGGYTF. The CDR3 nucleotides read TGTGCCAGCAGTTTTGGCGGTGGGGGCTACACCTTC.